The 26 T cell receptor beta chains below come from one sample, sequenced in a study of control samples from healthy donors and cancer patients. Libraries were prepared by immunoSEQ multiplex PCR; TCRdb keeps only in-frame clonotypes and omits some of them. The data contain about 120,000 clones, 85% to 90% of them seen just once; the ten biggest clones take up 9.5% to 13%. Sequencing was performed on blood. The source is a man between 25 and 39 years old in good health.

V is TRBV15 and J is TRBJ1-2, with TRBD1 matching over 9 bases. Germline loops: CDR1 LNHNV, CDR2 YYDKDF (reference sequence). The CDR3 covers 15 residues. The V and J ends lost 2 bases and 2 bases, in that order; junction bases with no gene match: 3. DNA for the CDR3: TGTGCCACCAGCAGAACCGGACAGGGGAACTATGGCTACACCTTC. Translated: CATSRTGQGNYGYTF.

This chain links TRBV12-5 with TRBJ2-5; 13 bases align to TRBD2. V was clipped by 9 bases and J by 7 bases; unmatched bases: 8. CDR3 length: 14 amino acids. The germline V gene has CDR1 LGHNT and CDR2 FRNRAP. In DNA form, the CDR3 reads TGTGCTAGCCTCCGGACTAGCGGGGGACCGACCCAGTACTTC. Translating it yields CASLRTSGGPTQYF.

The chain links TRBV11-3 to TRBJ2-1; 9 nucleotides align to TRBD2. Per the germline V gene, CDR1 is SGHNT and CDR2 is YENEEA. V gave up 3 bases and J gave up 9 bases; unmatched junction bases: 9. CDR3 length equals 15 residues. The CDR3, as DNA: TGTGCCAGCAGCTTTGGCGGGGGGGCCGGTAGTGAGCAGTTCTTC. The encoded protein is CASSFGGGAGSEQFF.

J is TRBJ2-5 and V is TRBV7-3, with 7 bases that match TRBD2. This CDR3 is built from 13 residues. Trimming took 4 bases from V and 4 from J; bases not matched to a gene: 3. Germline V CDR1 and CDR2: SGHTA, FQGTGA. CDR3 protein: CASSSWGGETQYF. For the CDR3, the DNA is TGTGCCAGCAGCTCCTGGGGGGGAGAGACCCAGTACTTC.

The rearrangement joins TRBV30 to TRBJ2-1; a weak D match, TRBD2 (6 bases). Germline V gives CDR1 GTSNPN, CDR2 SVGIG (reference sequence). The CDR3 length is 13 residues. V dropped 4 bases and J dropped 5 bases, with 12 bases sitting between them. CDR3 DNA sequence: TGTGCCTGGAATCGGGGGATCAACAATGAGCAGTTCTTC. Encoded protein: CAWNRGINNEQFF.

This rearrangement joins TRBV5-1 to TRBJ2-5; unclear D gene. Deletions cut 0 bases from V and 0 bases from J, with 6 bases between. The CDR3 has 14 residues. Per germline, CDR1 SGHRS and CDR2 YFSETQ. The CDR3 nucleotides read TGCGCCAGCAGCTTGGACTGGTACCAAGAGACCCAGTACTTC. Amino acids: CASSLDWYQETQYF.

Comments on this clone: The sample contains more than one DNA sequence encoding this CDR3. The chain carries TRBV11-2 and TRBJ1-5, with unresolved D. The CDR3 is 13 amino acids. The V gene lost 5 bases and the J gene lost 3 bases, with 8 bases spanning the gap. In germline, CDR1 is SGHAT, CDR2 FQNNGV. CDR3 region: CASSPAHNQPQHF. The CDR3, as DNA: TGTGCCAGCAGCCCTGCCCACAATCAGCCCCAGCATTTT.

This clone was recorded a few times. V is TRBV5-6 and J is TRBJ2-5; D may correspond to TRBD1 or TRBD2 (6 bases each). CDR3 length: 14 residues. CDR1 and CDR2 (germline): SGHDT, YYEEEE. V was shortened by 1 base and J by 5 bases, with 12 bases between the two germline ends. As DNA, the CDR3 is TGTGCCAGCAGCTTGCGAGGGGGGCATGAGACCCAGTACTTC. Amino acid sequence: CASSLRGGHETQYF.

The J gene is TRBJ1-6, the V gene TRBV5-4; TRBD1 matches 7 bases. From germline, CDR1 is SGHNT and CDR2 YYREEE (reference sequence). V lost 5 bases to trimming and J lost 5 bases; unmatched junction nucleotides: 7. CDR3 size: 15 residues. CDR3 loop: CASRYRGANNSPLHF. The CDR3 DNA reads TGTGCCAGCAGATACAGGGGCGCCAATAATTCACCCCTCCACTTT. The whole variable domain, filled in from reference TRBV5-4 and TRBJ1-6, reads ETGVTQSPTHLIKTRGQQVTLRCSSQSGHNTVSWYQQALGQGPQFIFQYYREEENGRGNFPPRFSGLQFPNYSSELNVNALELDDSALYLCASRYRGANNSPLHFGNGTRLTVT.

The chain recombines TRBV9 with TRBJ1-1, with 10 bases lining up with TRBD1. CDR3 length: 14 amino acids. Germline V gene data show CDR1 as SGDLS and CDR2 as YYNGEE. V gave up 4 bases and J gave up 6 bases; unmatched junction bases: 6. The CDR3 region has the DNA TGTGCCAGCAGCTTACGGACAGGGGGGGCTGAAGCTTTCTTT. Its protein product is CASSLRTGGAEAFF.

V is TRBV5-1 and J is TRBJ1-6; no reliable D call. CDR1 and CDR2 (germline): SGHRS, YFSETQ. The CDR3 covers 17 residues. Trimming took off 4 bases at V and 0 bases at J, with 14 bases between the two ends. CDR3 residues: CASSRGRTSSYNSPLHF. For the CDR3, the DNA is TGCGCCAGCAGCCGAGGACGCACGAGCTCCTATAATTCACCCCTCCACTTT.

The chain recombines TRBV6-1 with TRBJ1-5, with D perhaps TRBD1 (6 bases). V was pared by 3 bases and J by 4 bases, with 19 bases between. Per germline, CDR1 MNHNS and CDR2 SASEGT. The CDR3 runs to 17 residues. The CDR3 DNA reads TGTGCCAGCAGTGAGGGGTTTGTCCGGCAGGGGAATCAGCCCCAGCATTTT. Residues: CASSEGFVRQGNQPQHF.

The chain employs TRBV20-1 and TRBJ2-7, with D perhaps TRBD1 or TRBD2 (5 bases each). The CDR3 is made up of 15 amino acids. Germline-derived CDR1 and CDR2 are DFQATT and SNEGSKA (reference sequence). V lost 3 bases to trimming and J lost 2 bases, with 17 bases between them. As DNA, the CDR3 is TGCAGTGCTAGTCCTACGGGGCCCAATACCTACGAGCAGTACTTC. Translation gives CSASPTGPNTYEQYF.

V gene TRBV28 combines with J gene TRBJ1-1, with TRBD1 matching 7 bases. Trimming cost V 4 bases and J 0 bases; bases outside gene matches: 8. The CDR3 runs to 16 residues. CDR1 and CDR2 (germline): MDHEN, SYDVKM. The CDR3 DNA follows: TGTGCCAGCAGTTCTCAAATGGGACAGTTGAACACTGAAGCTTTCTTT. Protein product: CASSSQMGQLNTEAFF.

The chain links TRBV2 to TRBJ2-2, with 9 bases aligning to TRBD2. This CDR3 has 17 residues. Germline V CDR1 and CDR2: SNHLY, FYNNEI. V lost 2 bases and J lost 1; bases outside the gene matches: 5. The CDR3 nucleotides read TGTGCCAGCAGTGAACAAGGAGCGGGGGGGAACACCGGGGAGCTGTTTTTT. Translated, it gives CASSEQGAGGNTGELFF.

The chain combines TRBV7-2 with TRBJ2-3; no firm D call. CDR1 and CDR2 (germline): SGHTA, FQGNSA. This CDR3 contains 13 residues. Trimming removed 4 bases from V and 4 bases from J, with 9 bases in between. The CDR3 reads CASSSIRADTQYF. The CDR3 bases are TGTGCCAGCAGCTCAATAAGGGCAGATACGCAGTATTTT. Full variable domain (rest looked up from reference TRBV7-2 and TRBJ2-3): GAGVSQSPSNKVTEKGKDVELRCDPISGHTALYWYRQSLGQGLEFLIYFQGNSAPDKSGLPSDRFSAERTGGSVSTLTIQRTQQEDSAVYLCASSSIRADTQYFGPGTRLTVL.

The rearrangement uses TRBV5-8 and TRBJ2-1; D gene ambiguous. V shed 0 bases and J shed 9 bases, with 7 bases lying between them. The germline CDR1 and CDR2 sequences are SGHTS and YDEGEE. This CDR3 comprises 12 residues. The CDR3 loop is CASSLGYGEQFF. The CDR3 DNA reads as TGTGCCAGCAGCTTGGGGTACGGTGAGCAGTTCTTC. The variable domain in full, completed from reference TRBV5-8 and TRBJ2-1, reads EAGVTQSPTHLIKTRGQQATLRCSPISGHTSVYWYQQALGLGLQFLLWYDEGEERNRGNFPPRFSGRQFPNYSSELNVNALELEDSALYLCASSLGYGEQFFGPGTRLTVL.

The genes are TRBV5-1 and TRBJ1-1; D is uncertain. Germline-derived CDR1 and CDR2 are SGHRS and YFSETQ. This CDR3 spans 16 amino acids. V lost 0 bases to trimming and J lost 0 bases, with 12 bases between them. Written as DNA, the CDR3 is TGCGCCAGCAGCTTGGGGGTAGGGTGGATGAACACTGAAGCTTTCTTT. Translating gives CASSLGVGWMNTEAFF.

DNA of the CDR3: TGTGCCAGCAGCCCCAGGGAAAATTCACCCCTCCACTTT. This sequence encodes CASSPRENSPLHF. The V gene is TRBV27, the J gene TRBJ1-6; D perhaps matches TRBD1 (5 bases). Germline V lookup: CDR1 MNHEY, CDR2 SMNVEV (reference sequence). The CDR3 sequence is 13 residues long. V lost 6 bases to trimming and J lost 7 bases, with 10 bases between them.

The chain couples TRBV6-5 to TRBJ1-5; D might be TRBD1 (6 bases). Between the trimmed V and J ends, which lost 6 bases and 9 bases, there was a span of 21 bases. The CDR3 is 15 residues long. Germline V gives CDR1 MNHEY, CDR2 SVGAGI. CDR3 residues: CASSLDPLLGGPQHF. CDR3 DNA sequence: TGTGCCAGCAGCCTTGACCCTCTCTTAGGGGGGCCCCAGCATTTT.

The CDR3 region has the DNA TGTGCCAGCAGGAACACACAGGGGGACGAGACCCAGTACTTC. Translating it yields CASRNTQGDETQYF. The J gene is TRBJ2-5, the V gene TRBV2, with TRBD1 matching over 8 bases. This CDR3 has 14 residues. Trimming at V came to 6 bases and at J to 5 bases, leaving 8 bases not matched to a gene. Germline CDR1 and CDR2: SNHLY and FYNNEI.

V usage is TRBV5-1 and J usage is TRBJ1-1; D call uncertain. CDR1 SGHRS and CDR2 YFSETQ come from the germline V gene. Between the trimmed V and J ends, which lost 0 bases and 0 bases, there was a span of 6 bases. The CDR3 is made up of 14 amino acids. DNA for the CDR3: TGCGCCAGCAGCTTGGAGGGTATGAACACTGAAGCTTTCTTT. Protein sequence: CASSLEGMNTEAFF.

The rearrangement joins TRBV2 to TRBJ2-2; D may be TRBD1 or TRBD2 (6 bases each). Germline-derived CDR1 and CDR2 are SNHLY and FYNNEI. CDR3 length: 13 residues. Trimming left V 8 bases short and J 4 bases short, with 11 bases between. The CDR3 reads CASPRGGTGELFF. The DNA for the CDR3 is TGTGCCAGCCCCAGGGGAGGCACCGGGGAGCTGTTTTTT.

Concerning this clone: Other DNA sequences in this sample translate to the same CDR3. The chain couples TRBV18 to TRBJ2-7; D possibly matches TRBD1 or TRBD2 (6 bases each). V was trimmed by 6 bases and J by 6 bases, leaving 21 bases between them. The germline V gene encodes CDR1 KGHSH and CDR2 LQKENI. The CDR3 sequence is 15 residues long. CDR3 loop: CASSGTGAVFGEQYF. CDR3 sequence (DNA): TGTGCCAGCTCCGGGACGGGGGCGGTATTCGGCGAGCAGTACTTC.

The chain combines TRBV5-6 with TRBJ1-6, with a tentative D call TRBD1 (6 bases). Between the trimmed V and J ends, which lost 1 base and 1 base, there was a span of 18 bases. The CDR3 runs 19 residues. Germline-derived CDR1 and CDR2 are SGHDT and YYEEEE. The CDR3 coding sequence is TGTGCCAGCAGCTTGAAGCCAGGGGCGCCGGGTTCCTATAATTCACCCCTCCACTTT. Residues: CASSLKPGAPGSYNSPLHF.

The chain is built from TRBV30 and TRBJ1-2, with D possibly matching TRBD1 (5 bases). The CDR3 is 14 residues long. V was trimmed by 0 bases and J by 5 bases, leaving 13 bases between them. Germline assignment: CDR1 GTSNPN and CDR2 SVGIG (reference sequence). Written as DNA, the CDR3 is TGTGCCTGGAGTGTAGCGCCAGGGAATTATGGCTACACCTTC. Translating it yields CAWSVAPGNYGYTF.